The present entry profiles one TCR beta chain with its context. This sample stems from a study of CD8 T cells in Susac syndrome. Across the whole study: Active disease was present in roughly 6 of the sequenced Susac syndrome patients, and remission in fewer than 10.

Germline-derived CDR1 and CDR2 are SGHDN and FVKESK. This CDR3 has 14 amino acids. The V end was cut by 1 base, the J end by 6 bases, with 9 bases between. About 0.45 to 1 ug RNA was reverse transcribed with random hexamers. Coverage of TCR beta CDR3 amplification by immunoSEQ multiplex PCR extended to 54 Vbeta and 13 Jbeta. MiXCR was run by TCRdb on the immunoSEQ multiplex PCR reads, yielding one entry per CDR3 protein. The table records roughly 200,000 distinct CDR3 sequences, approximately 94% of them present only once. This chain connects TRBV14 to TRBJ2-2; D not certain. The sequence derives from a human donor with Susac syndrome. The sequenced material came from CD4+ T cells from PBMCs. CDR3 loop: CASSQVGLPGELFF. DNA for the CDR3: TGTGCCAGCAGCCAAGTAGGCCTTCCCGGGGAGCTGTTTTTT.